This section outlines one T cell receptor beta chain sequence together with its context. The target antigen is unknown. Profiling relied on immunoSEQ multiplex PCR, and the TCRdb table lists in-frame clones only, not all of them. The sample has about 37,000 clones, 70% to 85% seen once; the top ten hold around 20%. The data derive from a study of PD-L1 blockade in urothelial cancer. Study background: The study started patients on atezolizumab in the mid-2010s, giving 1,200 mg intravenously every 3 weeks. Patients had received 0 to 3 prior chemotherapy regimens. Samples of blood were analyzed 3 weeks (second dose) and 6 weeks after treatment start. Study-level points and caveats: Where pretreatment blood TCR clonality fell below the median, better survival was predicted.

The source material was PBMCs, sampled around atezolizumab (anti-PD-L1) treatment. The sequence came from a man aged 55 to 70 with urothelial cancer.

The CDR3 nucleotides read TGTGCCAGCAGTACTACAGGGGGCCCTGAAGCTTTCTTT. Translating gives CASSTTGGPEAFF. The chain is built from TRBV6-5 and TRBJ1-1; 9 bases line up with TRBD1. V trimming: 5 bases; J trimming: 6 bases; junction bases outside the gene matches: 4. The CDR3 has 13 amino acids. CDR1 is MNHEY, CDR2 SVGAGI, per germline.